The 30 T cell receptor beta chains reported below all come from one sample, sequenced in a study of T cells after posttransplantation cyclophosphamide. Busulfan-fludarabine conditioning, marrow transplant, and cyclophosphamide on days +3 and +4 were administered. Produced via immunoSEQ multiplex PCR; TCRdb's table is partial and in-frame only. The sample yields 35,000 to 40,000 clones, 78% seen once. The material was CD4+ T cells sorted from blood, obtained roughly 250 weeks after a stem cell transplant with posttransplant cyclophosphamide. These receptors were obtained from a female patient in her thirties or forties who received an allogeneic stem cell transplant from a related donor, was CMV-positive, and had no GVHD. These T cells may partly come from the graft donor.

V gene TRBV9 combines with J gene TRBJ1-1, with 7 bases matching TRBD1. Germline V gives CDR1 SGDLS, CDR2 YYNGEE. The CDR3 is 13 residues long. J was trimmed by 8 bases and V by 6 bases; bases with no gene match: 10. DNA for the CDR3: TGTGCCAGCACCCACCCCCCGACAGGGGAAGCTTTCTTT. Protein sequence: CASTHPPTGEAFF.

V is TRBV4-2 and J is TRBJ2-1; TRBD2 is a possible D gene (6 bases). The V gene lost 1 base and the J gene lost 7 bases, with 11 bases spanning the gap. This CDR3 comprises 14 residues. Germline V gene sequence: CDR1 LGHNA, CDR2 YNFKEQ. CDR3: CASSQVGRENEQFF. CDR3 DNA: TGTGCCAGCAGCCAAGTCGGCCGGGAGAATGAGCAGTTCTTC.

J is TRBJ1-3 and V is TRBV5-4; D not resolved. The length of the CDR3 is 13 residues. The V gene's germline CDR1 is SGHNT and CDR2 YYREEE (reference sequence). V shed 1 base and J shed 4 bases, with 6 bases lying between them. The CDR3 sequence: CASSLFAGNTIYF. In DNA form, the CDR3 reads TGTGCCAGCAGCTTGTTTGCGGGAAACACCATATATTTT.

The chain recombines TRBV19 with TRBJ1-5; 8 bases agree with TRBD1. V lost 5 bases, J lost 3 bases, and 3 bases stayed unmatched. Germline lookup yields CDR1 LNHDA and CDR2 SQIVND (reference sequence). This CDR3 spans 14 amino acids. In nucleotides, the CDR3 is TGTGCCAGTAGTCAGGGGGCCAACAATCAGCCCCAGCATTTT. It specifies CASSQGANNQPQHF.

J is TRBJ2-5 and V is TRBV6-1; D is perhaps TRBD1 (7 bases). Trimming took 10 bases from V and 5 from J, leaving 17 bases between them. This CDR3 has 13 amino acids. The germline V gene encodes CDR1 MNHNS and CDR2 SASEGT. CDR3 sequence (DNA): TGTGCCATCGCAGGGGGGCTAGAGGAGACCCAGTACTTC. Encoded protein: CAIAGGLEETQYF.

The chain uses TRBV7-2 and TRBJ2-5; 7 bases are a match to TRBD1. This CDR3 is built from 12 residues. Per the germline V gene, CDR1 is SGHTA and CDR2 is FQGNSA. After removal of 7 bases from V and 4 bases from J, the junction contained 3 bases not matched to a gene. The CDR3 sequence: CASKGAPETQYF. CDR3 nucleotides: TGTGCCAGCAAGGGGGCCCCAGAGACCCAGTACTTC. The whole variable domain, filled in from reference TRBV7-2 and TRBJ2-5, reads GAGVSQSPSNKVTEKGKDVELRCDPISGHTALYWYRQSLGQGLEFLIYFQGNSAPDKSGLPSDRFSAERTGGSVSTLTIQRTQQEDSAVYLCASKGAPETQYFGPGTRLLVL.

This clone appeared a few times. The chain has TRBV7-9 and TRBJ1-2; tentative D call: TRBD1 (5 bases). In germline, CDR1 is SEHNR, CDR2 FQNEAQ (reference sequence). The CDR3 spans 15 residues. V lost 1 base and J 8 bases, leaving 17 bases between the germline ends. CDR3 bases: TGTGCCAGCAGCTTAGGGGCAGGGCCGCTCGAAGGCTACACCTTC. This encodes CASSLGAGPLEGYTF.

The chain is built from TRBV2 and TRBJ2-2, with TRBD1 identical over 7 bases. Germline loops: CDR1 SNHLY, CDR2 FYNNEI. The CDR3 consists of 13 residues. The CDR3 loop reads CATEGANTGELFF. Here the CDR3 DNA reads TGTGCAACTGAGGGGGCTAACACCGGGGAGCTGTTTTTT.

The V gene is TRBV21-1, the J gene TRBJ2-4; whether TRBD1, the table's D call, matches the DNA was not checked. TRBV21-1 is a recognized pseudogene. This CDR3 region has 17 residues. The CDR3 nucleotides read TGTGCCAGCAGCCCACCGGCGACAACAGGGACCCAAAACATTCAGTACTTC. This codes for CASSPPATTGTQNIQYF.

This clone was counted a single time. V is TRBV7-2 and J is TRBJ1-2; a weak D match, TRBD1 (5 bases). The V gene's germline CDR1 is SGHTA and CDR2 FQGNSA. CDR3 length equals 14 residues. V was cut by 5 bases and J by 1 base, with 11 bases left in between. CDR3 nucleotide sequence: TGTGCCAGCAGCATGAGGACACTTAACTATGGCTACACCTTC. This codes for CASSMRTLNYGYTF.

The chain recombines TRBV7-9 with TRBJ2-3; TRBD2 matches 7 bases. Germline assignment: CDR1 SEHNR and CDR2 FQNEAQ (reference sequence). The V and J ends lost 1 base and 2 bases, in that order; junction bases with no gene match: 6. The CDR3 contains 16 residues. The CDR3 DNA sequence: TGTGCCAGCAGCTTAGAGAGAGCGGGGCTCACAGATACGCAGTATTTT. Translated: CASSLERAGLTDTQYF.

The J gene is TRBJ2-7, the V gene TRBV6-1; TRBD1 matches 7 bases. CDR3 length equals 14 residues. Germline assignment: CDR1 MNHNS and CDR2 SASEGT. V lost 4 bases, J lost 0 bases, and 3 bases stayed unmatched. The CDR3 coding sequence is TGTGCCAGCAGTGGCAGGGGGTACTCCTACGAGCAGTACTTC. Its protein product is CASSGRGYSYEQYF.

CDR3 in amino acids: CASSRGSRGAMNTGELFF. The CDR3 coding sequence is TGCGCCAGCTCCCGAGGCTCTCGGGGGGCTATGAACACCGGGGAGCTGTTTTTT. V is TRBV5-1 and J is TRBJ2-2; TRBD2 is a possible D gene (7 bases). The V gene's germline CDR1 is SGHRS and CDR2 YFSETQ. The V end was cut by 7 bases, the J end by 1 base, with 23 bases between. This CDR3 has 18 amino acids.

The chain has TRBV19 and TRBJ1-5; TRBD1 agrees at 8 bases. The germline V gene encodes CDR1 LNHDA and CDR2 SQIVND (reference sequence). The CDR3 is 17 residues long. J was trimmed by 4 bases and V by 6 bases; bases with no gene match: 14. The CDR3 nucleotides are TGTGCCAGTAGGATCATCGACAGGGGAGGGGTGAATCAGCCCCAGCATTTT. This encodes CASRIIDRGGVNQPQHF. Filled out from reference TRBV19 and TRBJ1-5, the complete variable domain reads DGGITQSPKYLFRKEGQNVTLSCEQNLNHDAMYWYRQDPGQGLRLIYYSQIVNDFQKGDIAEGYSVSREKKESFPLTVTSAQKNPTAFYLCASRIIDRGGVNQPQHFGDGTRLSIL.

CDR3 bases: TGTGCCAGCTCACCACTAGCGGGGTACACCGGGGAGCTGTTTTTT. Amino acids: CASSPLAGYTGELFF. The chain has TRBV18 and TRBJ2-2; 8 nucleotides align to TRBD2. Germline V gene data show CDR1 as KGHSH and CDR2 as LQKENI. The trim removed 1 base at V and 3 bases at J, leaving 1 base unmatched. The CDR3 loop spans 15 amino acids.

This chain's CDR3 is CASSTTGTLSNTGELFF. The DNA for the CDR3 is TGTGCCAGCAGCACAACCGGGACACTATCGAACACCGGGGAGCTGTTTTTT. This chain links TRBV9 with TRBJ2-2; TRBD1 is a possible D gene (6 bases). Germline V gene data show CDR1 as SGDLS and CDR2 as YYNGEE. The CDR3 sequence is 17 residues long. Trimming shortened V by 4 bases and J by 0 bases, and 16 bases separated the two germline ends.

J is TRBJ1-1 and V is TRBV20-1; unclear D gene. The CDR3 runs to 8 residues. The V end lost 3 bases, the J end lost 13 bases, and 6 bases lay between the germline ends. The germline CDR1 and CDR2 sequences are DFQATT and SNEGSKA (reference sequence). CDR3 nucleotide sequence: TGCAGTGCTAGTTATCTTTTCTTT. Its translation is CSASYLFF.

The genes are TRBV9 and TRBJ1-1; 11 bases agree with TRBD1. The CDR3 covers 14 residues. Germline-derived CDR1 and CDR2 are SGDLS and YYNGEE. V lost 4 bases to trimming and J lost 6 bases; unmatched junction nucleotides: 5. The CDR3 DNA is TGTGCCAGCAGCCACGGACAGGGGGCTGCTGAAGCTTTCTTT. Translated, it gives CASSHGQGAAEAFF. Complete variable domain (other parts from reference TRBV9 and TRBJ1-1): DSGVTQTPKHLITATGQRVTLRCSPRSGDLSVYWYQQSLDQGLQFLIQYYNGEERAKGNILERFSAQQFPDLHSELNLSSLELGDSALYFCASSHGQGAAEAFFGQGTRLTVV.

V usage is TRBV19 and J usage is TRBJ2-1; 12 bases align to TRBD2. Germline lookup yields CDR1 LNHDA and CDR2 SQIVND (reference sequence). This CDR3 spans 19 amino acids. Trimming took 1 base from V and 0 from J; bases not matched to a gene: 7. Here the CDR3 DNA reads TGTGCCAGTAGTATAGGGCTAGCGGGGGGGGTGAGCTCCTACAATGAGCAGTTCTTC. It yields the protein CASSIGLAGGVSSYNEQFF. Looking up the rest from reference TRBV19 and TRBJ2-1 gives the full variable domain: DGGITQSPKYLFRKEGQNVTLSCEQNLNHDAMYWYRQDPGQGLRLIYYSQIVNDFQKGDIAEGYSVSREKKESFPLTVTSAQKNPTAFYLCASSIGLAGGVSSYNEQFFGPGTRLTVL.

The V and J genes are TRBV9 and TRBJ1-1, with 12 nucleotides matching TRBD1. The CDR3 extends over 15 amino acids. Germline V gives CDR1 SGDLS, CDR2 YYNGEE. V trimming: 3 bases; J trimming: 5 bases; junction bases outside the gene matches: 5. In nucleotides, the CDR3 is TGTGCCAGCAGCGCCGGGACAGGGGGCGGGACTGAAGCTTTCTTT. This sequence encodes CASSAGTGGGTEAFF.

The V gene is TRBV11-3, the J gene TRBJ2-2; D gene uncertain. From germline, CDR1 is SGHNT and CDR2 YENEEA. The CDR3 contains 13 residues. The V and J ends lost 5 bases and 5 bases respectively, with 9 bases between them. The CDR3 sequence is CASSITSTGELFF. CDR3 nucleotide sequence: TGTGCCAGCAGCATAACAAGTACCGGGGAGCTGTTTTTT.

V is TRBV10-3 and J is TRBJ2-3, with 7 bases fitting TRBD2. This CDR3 region has 15 residues. J gave up 2 bases and V 10 bases, and 12 bases lay outside the gene matches. The germline CDR1 and CDR2 sequences are ENHRY and SYGVKD. CDR3 region: CATKDRGDLTDTQYF. The CDR3 DNA sequence: TGTGCCACAAAGGACCGGGGGGATCTCACAGATACGCAGTATTTT.

This chain connects TRBV7-6 to TRBJ1-4; 11 nucleotides line up with TRBD1. Germline V gives CDR1 SGHVS, CDR2 FNYEAQ. With V trimmed by 5 bases and J by 12 bases, 11 bases remained unmatched. CDR3 size: 15 residues. CDR3 coding DNA: TGTGCCAGCAGCCCCTTGGACAGGGGGCGGAATGAACTGTTTTTT. Translated, it gives CASSPLDRGRNELFF.

CDR3 residues: CASSVGQGGEQYF. CDR3 sequence (DNA): TGTGCCAGCAGCGTCGGACAGGGAGGCGAGCAGTACTTC. The chain is built from TRBV11-2 and TRBJ2-7, with 8 bases fitting TRBD1. The CDR3 is made up of 13 amino acids. Germline-derived CDR1 and CDR2 are SGHAT and FQNNGV. Trimming at V came to 5 bases and at J to 6 bases, leaving 6 bases not matched to a gene.

V usage is TRBV6-5 and J usage is TRBJ2-2; 11 nucleotides agree with TRBD2. This CDR3 has 14 amino acids. Per germline, CDR1 MNHEY and CDR2 SVGAGI. Germline trimming cut 5 bases from V and 4 bases from J; bases unmatched to any gene: 0. This CDR3 is CASSGLAGTGELFF. In nucleotides, the CDR3 is TGTGCCAGCAGTGGACTAGCGGGCACCGGGGAGCTGTTTTTT.

The V call is TRBV21-1, the J call TRBJ1-3; the D call of TRBD1 is as the table states it, not checked on the DNA. TRBV21-1 is a listed pseudogene. The CDR3 is 14 residues long. CDR3 sequence reads: CARAGACSGNTIYF. The CDR3 DNA sequence: TGTGCCAGGGCAGGGGCTTGCTCTGGAAACACCATATATTTT.

This clone is medium-sized (0.01 to 0.1%) by share. The chain recombines TRBV7-9 with TRBJ2-7; D perhaps matches TRBD1 (5 bases). The CDR3 runs 13 residues. CDR1 is SEHNR, CDR2 FQNEAQ, per germline (reference sequence). The germline V and J ends were trimmed by 5 bases and 3 bases, with 11 bases remaining between them. The CDR3 protein is CASSPIGHYEQYF. The CDR3 DNA reads TGTGCCAGCAGCCCTATAGGACACTACGAGCAGTACTTC. Combining the CDR3 with reference TRBV7-9 and TRBJ2-7 gives the whole variable domain DTGVSQNPRHKITKRGQNVTFRCDPISEHNRLYWYRQTLGQGPEFLTYFQNEAQLEKSRLLSDRFSAERPKGSFSTLEIQRTEQGDSAMYLCASSPIGHYEQYFGPGTRLTVT.

The rearrangement uses TRBV2 and TRBJ2-7; D is perhaps TRBD1 (5 bases). Trimming pared 4 bases from V and 6 bases from J, leaving 19 bases between. The germline gives CDR1 SNHLY, CDR2 FYNNEI. The CDR3 contains 15 residues. CDR3 sequence (DNA): TGTGCCAGCAGTGTTCGGCCAGGGTTGACGGGCGAGCAGTACTTC. Encoded protein: CASSVRPGLTGEQYF.

This clone was detected only a few times. V usage is TRBV19 and J usage is TRBJ1-1; 9 bases agree with TRBD1. The CDR3 runs 14 residues. Trimming removed 5 bases from V and 3 bases from J; junction bases left unmatched: 4. From germline, CDR1 is LNHDA and CDR2 SQIVND (reference sequence). Here the CDR3 reads CASSVQGADTEAFF. The CDR3, as DNA: TGTGCCAGTAGTGTACAGGGGGCGGACACTGAAGCTTTCTTT. Combining the CDR3 with reference TRBV19 and TRBJ1-1 gives the whole variable domain DGGITQSPKYLFRKEGQNVTLSCEQNLNHDAMYWYRQDPGQGLRLIYYSQIVNDFQKGDIAEGYSVSREKKESFPLTVTSAQKNPTAFYLCASSVQGADTEAFFGQGTRLTVV.

The chain combines TRBV2 with TRBJ1-2; a possible D gene is TRBD1 (6 bases). Trimming left V 5 bases short and J 5 bases short, with 15 bases between. The CDR3 sequence is 14 residues long. The germline V gene encodes CDR1 SNHLY and CDR2 FYNNEI. CDR3 coding DNA: TGTGCCAGCAGTATCTACAGGGATAAGTATGGCTACACCTTC. Translation: CASSIYRDKYGYTF.